This T cell receptor (beta chain) was recovered during a study of T cell repertoires in ileal Crohn's disease. V lost 2 bases and J 4 bases, leaving 14 bases between the germline ends. Germline CDR1 KGHSH, CDR2 LQKENI. The CDR3 runs to 16 residues. TCRB immunosequencing input was roughly 500 nanograms of biopsy DNA per sample. Produced via immunoSEQ multiplex PCR; TCRdb's table is partial and in-frame only. The table lists over 9,500 clones, 76% of them singletons, with around 25% in the top ten. What was sequenced was ileal tissue. The chain employs TRBV18 and TRBJ2-2; D gene unclear. The clonotype originates from an adult with Crohn's disease. The CDR3 DNA reads as TGTGCCAGCTCACCAGGATGGAGCCTTGGCACCGGGGAGCTGTTTTTT. Translation gives CASSPGWSLGTGELFF.